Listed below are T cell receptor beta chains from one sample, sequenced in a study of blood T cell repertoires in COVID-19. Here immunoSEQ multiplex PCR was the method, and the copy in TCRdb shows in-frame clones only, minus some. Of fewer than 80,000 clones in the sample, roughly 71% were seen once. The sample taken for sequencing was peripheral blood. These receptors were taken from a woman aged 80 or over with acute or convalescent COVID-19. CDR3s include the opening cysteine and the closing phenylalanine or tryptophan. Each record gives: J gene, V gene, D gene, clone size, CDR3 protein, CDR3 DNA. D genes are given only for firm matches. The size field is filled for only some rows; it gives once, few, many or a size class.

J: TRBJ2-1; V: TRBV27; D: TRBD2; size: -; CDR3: CASSFEAGVYKNEQFF; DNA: TGTGCCAGCAGTTTTGAAGCGGGAGTTTATAAGAATGAGCAGTTCTTC
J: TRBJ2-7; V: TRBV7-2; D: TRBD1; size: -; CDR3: CASSRRTGGSYEQYF; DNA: TGTGCCAGCAGCCGGCGGACAGGGGGCTCCTACGAGCAGTACTTC
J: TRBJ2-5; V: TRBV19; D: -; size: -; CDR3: CASSMRGYETQYF; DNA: TGTGCCAGTAGTATGAGAGGGTACGAGACCCAGTACTTC
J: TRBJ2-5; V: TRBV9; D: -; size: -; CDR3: CASSPRVTPETQYF; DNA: TGTGCCAGCAGCCCCCGGGTGACGCCAGAGACCCAGTACTTC
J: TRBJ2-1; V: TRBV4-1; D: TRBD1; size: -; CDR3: CASSPGTGIEQFF; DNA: TGCGCCAGCAGCCCCGGGACAGGGATAGAGCAGTTCTTC
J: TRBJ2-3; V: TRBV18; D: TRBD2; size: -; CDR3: CASSSRLAGGPSTDTQYF; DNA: TGTGCCAGCTCATCGCGACTAGCGGGAGGGCCTAGCACAGATACGCAGTATTTT
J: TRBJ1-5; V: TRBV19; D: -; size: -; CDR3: CASSIDSARRQPQHF; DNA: TGTGCCAGTAGTATAGATAGTGCCCGTCGTCAGCCCCAGCATTTT
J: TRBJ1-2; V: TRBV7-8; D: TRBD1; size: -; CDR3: CASSSQGFYGYTF; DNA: TGTGCCAGCAGTTCACAGGGGTTCTATGGCTACACCTTC
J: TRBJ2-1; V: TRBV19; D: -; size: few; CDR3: CASSILLVGNEQFF; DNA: TGTGCCAGTAGTATTCTACTAGTGGGCAATGAGCAGTTCTTC
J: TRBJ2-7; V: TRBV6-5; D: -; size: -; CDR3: CAASGGTYEQYF; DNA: TGTGCCGCCTCGGGCGGGACCTACGAGCAGTACTTC
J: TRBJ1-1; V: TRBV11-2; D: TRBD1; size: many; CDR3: CASSLTSGQMNTEAFF; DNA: TGTGCCAGCAGCTTGACATCGGGACAGATGAACACTGAAGCTTTCTTT
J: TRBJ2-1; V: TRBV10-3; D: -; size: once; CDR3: CAISVAASYYNEQFF; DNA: TGTGCCATCAGTGTTGCCGCTAGCTATTACAATGAGCAGTTCTTC
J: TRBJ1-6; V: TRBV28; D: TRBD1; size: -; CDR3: CASSEQGAGNSPLHF; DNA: TGTGCCAGCAGTGAGCAGGGGGCGGGTAATTCACCCCTCCACTTT
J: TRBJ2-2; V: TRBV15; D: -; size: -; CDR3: CATSRDFRANTGELFF; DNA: TGTGCCACCAGCAGAGATTTTAGAGCTAACACCGGGGAGCTGTTTTTT
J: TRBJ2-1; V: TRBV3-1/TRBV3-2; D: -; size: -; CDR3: CASSQDRWTPGTYNEQFF; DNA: TGTGCCAGCAGCCAAGATCGGTGGACTCCCGGTACCTACAATGAGCAGTTCTTC
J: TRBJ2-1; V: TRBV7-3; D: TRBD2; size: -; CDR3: CASSLRAGGPYEQFF; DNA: TGTGCCAGCAGCCTCCGAGCGGGAGGGCCTTACGAGCAGTTCTTC
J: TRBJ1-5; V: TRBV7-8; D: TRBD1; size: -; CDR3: CASSLWKTGFNNQPQHF; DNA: TGTGCCAGCAGCTTATGGAAGACAGGGTTTAACAATCAGCCCCAGCATTTT
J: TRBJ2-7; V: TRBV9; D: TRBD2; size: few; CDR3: CASSPSGGEPPYEQYF; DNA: TGTGCCAGCAGCCCGAGTGGGGGGGAGCCCCCCTACGAGCAGTACTTC
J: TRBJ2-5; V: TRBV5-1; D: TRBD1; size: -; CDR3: CASSSRQGQETQYF; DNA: TGCGCCAGCAGCTCAAGACAGGGACAAGAGACCCAGTACTTC
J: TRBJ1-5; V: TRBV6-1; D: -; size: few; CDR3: CASSEAGGAGQPQHF; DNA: TGTGCCAGCAGTGAAGCCGGGGGGGCAGGGCAGCCCCAGCATTTT
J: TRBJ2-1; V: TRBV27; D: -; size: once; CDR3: CASRPYASPLGYEQFF; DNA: TGTGCCAGCAGGCCTTATGCTAGCCCGCTAGGGTATGAGCAGTTCTTC
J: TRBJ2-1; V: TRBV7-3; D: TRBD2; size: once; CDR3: CASSSTVAGGPANEQFF; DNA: TGTGCCAGCAGCTCCACCGTAGCGGGAGGGCCAGCCAATGAGCAGTTCTTC
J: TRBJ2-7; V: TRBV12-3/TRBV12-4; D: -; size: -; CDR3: CASTDGGDEQYF; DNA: TGTGCCAGCACCGACGGAGGGGACGAGCAGTACTTC
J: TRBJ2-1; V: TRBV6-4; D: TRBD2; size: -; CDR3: CASSAGTSGNNEQFF; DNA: TGTGCCAGCAGCGCCGGGACTAGCGGCAACAATGAGCAGTTCTTC
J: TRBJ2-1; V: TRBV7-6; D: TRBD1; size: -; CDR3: CASSFPRDRDPTSYNEQFF; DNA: TGTGCCAGCAGCTTCCCACGGGACAGGGACCCTACCTCCTACAATGAGCAGTTCTTC
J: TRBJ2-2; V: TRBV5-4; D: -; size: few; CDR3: CATKPAGVTGELFF; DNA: TGTGCCACCAAGCCCGCAGGGGTTACCGGGGAGCTGTTTTTT
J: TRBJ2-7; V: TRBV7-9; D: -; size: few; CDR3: CASSTGGHTFEQYF; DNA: TGTGCCAGCAGCACCGGAGGGCACACCTTCGAGCAGTACTTC
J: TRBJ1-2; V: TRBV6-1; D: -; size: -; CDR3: CASSEQGGRGYTF; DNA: TGTGCCAGCAGTGAGCAAGGGGGACGTGGCTACACCTTC
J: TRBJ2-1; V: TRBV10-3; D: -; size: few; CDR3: CAISPGAGYNEQFF; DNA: TGTGCCATCAGCCCAGGGGCGGGTTACAATGAGCAGTTCTTC
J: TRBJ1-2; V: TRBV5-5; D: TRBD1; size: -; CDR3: CASSSRTGGNNGYTF; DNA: TGTGCCAGCAGCTCCCGGACAGGGGGTAATAATGGCTACACCTTC
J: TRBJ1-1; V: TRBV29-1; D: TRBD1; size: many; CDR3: CSVQGTRGTEAFF; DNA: TGCAGCGTACAGGGGACCAGAGGGACTGAAGCTTTCTTT
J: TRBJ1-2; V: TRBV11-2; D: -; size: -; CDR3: CASTPTGYYGYTF; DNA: TGTGCCAGCACCCCAACCGGGTACTATGGCTACACCTTC
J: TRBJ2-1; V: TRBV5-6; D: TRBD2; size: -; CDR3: CASSRRLAGSSYNEQFF; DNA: TGTGCCAGCAGTCGGCGACTAGCGGGTAGCTCCTACAATGAGCAGTTCTTC
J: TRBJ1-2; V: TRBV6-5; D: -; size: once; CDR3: CASSPGTTYGYTF; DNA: TGTGCCAGCAGTCCCGGGACAACCTATGGCTACACCTTC
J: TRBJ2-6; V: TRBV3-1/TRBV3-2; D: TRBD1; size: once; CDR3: CASSSRDRYSGANVLTF; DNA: TGTGCCAGCAGCTCCCGGGACAGGTATTCTGGGGCCAACGTCCTGACTTTC
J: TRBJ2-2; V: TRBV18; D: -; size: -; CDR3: CASSPDTRGPTGELFF; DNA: TGTGCCAGCTCACCAGATACCAGGGGTCCCACCGGGGAGCTGTTTTTT
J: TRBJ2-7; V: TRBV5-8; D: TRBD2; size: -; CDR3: CASSLAGTSAYEQYF; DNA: TGTGCCAGCAGCTTGGCCGGGACTAGCGCCTACGAGCAGTACTTC
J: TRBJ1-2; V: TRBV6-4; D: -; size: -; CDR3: CASSSRGARDGYTF; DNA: TGTGCCAGCAGTTCCCGTGGGGCCCGAGATGGCTACACCTTC
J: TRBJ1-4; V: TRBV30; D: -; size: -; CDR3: CAWSTGGGGIGEKLFF; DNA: TGTGCCTGGAGCACAGGCGGGGGGGGGATCGGTGAAAAACTGTTTTTT
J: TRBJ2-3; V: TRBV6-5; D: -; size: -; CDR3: CASSSQRGPTDTQYF; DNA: TGTGCCAGCAGTTCCCAGCGAGGTCCCACAGATACGCAGTATTTT
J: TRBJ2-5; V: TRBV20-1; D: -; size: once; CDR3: CSAQYQETQYF; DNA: TGCAGTGCCCAGTACCAAGAGACCCAGTACTTC
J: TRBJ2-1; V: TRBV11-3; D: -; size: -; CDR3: CASSWMASVDEQFF; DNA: TGTGCCAGCAGCTGGATGGCTAGCGTCGATGAGCAGTTCTTC
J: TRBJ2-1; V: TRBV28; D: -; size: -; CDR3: CASSRRRAEQFF; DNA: TGTGCCAGCAGTCGGCGGAGGGCTGAGCAGTTCTTC
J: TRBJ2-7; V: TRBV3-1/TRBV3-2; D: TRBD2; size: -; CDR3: CASSQDIWGSGSLEQYF; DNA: TGTGCCAGCAGCCAAGATATCTGGGGTAGCGGGAGCCTCGAGCAGTACTTC
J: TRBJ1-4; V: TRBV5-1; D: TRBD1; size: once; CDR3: CASSLEGATAEKLFF; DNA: TGCGCCAGCAGCTTGGAGGGGGCTACGGCTGAAAAACTGTTTTTT
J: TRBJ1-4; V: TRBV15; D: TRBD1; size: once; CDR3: CATAADRVREKLFF; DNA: TGTGCCACCGCAGCGGACAGGGTGCGTGAAAAACTGTTTTTT
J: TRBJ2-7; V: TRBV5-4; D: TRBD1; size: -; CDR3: CASSLGQGFSYEQYF; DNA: TGTGCCAGCAGCTTGGGACAGGGGTTCTCCTACGAGCAGTACTTC
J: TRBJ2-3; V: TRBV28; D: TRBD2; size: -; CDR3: CASRVLAGVLDTQYF; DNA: TGTGCCAGCAGAGTGTTAGCGGGAGTATTAGATACGCAGTATTTT
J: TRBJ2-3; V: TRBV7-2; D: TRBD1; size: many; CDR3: CASSLDRVRTDTQYF; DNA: TGTGCCAGCAGCTTGGACAGGGTCCGAACAGATACGCAGTATTTT
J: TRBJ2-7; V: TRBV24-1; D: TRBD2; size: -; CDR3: CATSRGGTSYEQYF; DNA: TGTGCCACCAGCCGGGGGGGGACGTCCTACGAGCAGTACTTC
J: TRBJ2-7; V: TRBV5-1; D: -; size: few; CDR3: CASSASGRGSSYEQYF; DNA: TGCGCCAGCAGCGCATCGGGGAGGGGGAGCTCCTACGAGCAGTACTTC